Sequencing of this T cell receptor beta chain was carried out in a study of T cell changes during pregnancy in multiple sclerosis. Data came from immunoSEQ multiplex PCR; TCRdb stores just in-frame clones and leaves some out. The sample records around 100,000 clones, more than 80% being singletons. This clone was seen more than once but under ten times. V was pared by 0 bases and J by 0 bases, with 11 bases between. Germline V lookup: CDR1 LGHNA, CDR2 YNFKEQ. The CDR3 length is 16 residues. This TCR was sampled from a female donor with multiple sclerosis, enrolled in a pregnancy study. This chain uses TRBV4-2 with TRBJ1-1; tentatively, D is TRBD1 (5 bases). Source: peripheral blood, taken in the second trimester of pregnancy. The CDR3 nucleotides are TGTGCCAGCAGCCAAGAAGGGGAGGGTATGAACACTGAAGCTTTCTTT. The encoded protein is CASSQEGEGMNTEAFF.